Given below is one TCR beta chain in context. The antigen is undetermined. Exclusion applied to patients with other autoimmune diseases, uncontrolled infections, pregnancy or lactation. The evidence that diagnosis relied on was clinical symptoms, serum thyroxine, TRAb, thyroid ultrasound and orbital computed tomography. Per germline, CDR1 LGHNA and CDR2 YSLEER. The CDR3 is 15 amino acids. Trimming left V 3 bases short and J 6 bases short, with 17 bases between. The data were obtained in a study of Graves' ophthalmopathy and Graves' hyperthyroidism. For the study at large: No ophthalmopathy within 18 months of follow-up signified stable hyperthyroidism. Study-wide results and limits: Detected in blood as well were most expanded thyroid clonotypes with frequency above 0.001.

CDR3 regions of TCR beta were amplified from RNA transcripts. RT-PCR with HTBI primers came first, then second-round multiplex PCR. MiXCR, applied by TCRdb to the multiplex PCR reads, yields one record per CDR3 protein. The data contain more than 1,000,000 distinct CDR3 sequences, about two fifths of them seen just once; the ten biggest clones take up 11%. What was sequenced was peripheral blood or thyroid tissue (not recorded which). V and J are TRBV4-3 and TRBJ1-1; possible D gene TRBD1, 5 bases. This TCR was sampled from an adult man with Graves' hyperthyroidism. CDR3 region: CASSQASGWMAEAFF. The CDR3, as DNA: TGCGCCAGCAGCCAGGCCTCAGGGTGGATGGCTGAAGCTTTCTTT.